Below, 25 T cell receptor beta chains from the same sample are listed, as sequenced in a study of vaccination and CD4 T cells after COVID-19. Stated treatment: roughly ten-day PBMC culture with coronavirus spike peptide pools or control peptides (ViraFEST assay). These TCRs are of unknown antigen specificity. With the Oncomine TCR Beta short-read assay, DNA from cultured CD4+ T cells was sequenced. TCRdb analysed the PCR reads with MiXCR anew, one entry per CDR3 protein. The data contain about 25,000 distinct CDR3 sequences, roughly 42% of them singletons. The source material was CD4+ T cells from blood, cultured in vitro. The receptor source for this set is a human donor who had recovered from COVID-19.

The CDR3 loop reads CASSLQGSTEAFF. The CDR3 bases are TGTGCCAGCAGCTTACAGGGGAGCACTGAAGCTTTCTTT. The V call is TRBV7-6, the J call TRBJ1-1, with D possibly matching TRBD1 (6 bases). The ends were cut back, 2 bases at V and 4 bases at J, with 8 bases in the middle. This CDR3 region has 13 residues. Germline V gives CDR1 SGHVS, CDR2 FNYEAQ.

This clonotype was picked up a small number of times. The CDR3 nucleotides are TGTGCCATCAGCCTAGGGGGGCAGAGCAATCAGCCCCAGCATTTT. Protein sequence: CAISLGGQSNQPQHF. The J gene is TRBJ1-5, the V gene TRBV10-3, with TRBD1 as a possible D gene (6 bases). With 6 bases removed from V and 1 base from J, the gap between germline ends came to 13 bases. The length of the CDR3 is 15 residues. The V gene's germline CDR1 is ENHRY and CDR2 SYGVKD.

In its sample, this clonotype was seen a few times. The chain carries TRBV11-3 and TRBJ2-7; D call uncertain. Germline CDR1 reads SGHNT; CDR2 reads YENEEA. The CDR3 totals 15 residues. V gave up 6 bases and J gave up 2 bases, with 17 bases separating them. The CDR3 sequence is CASRSADYSTYEQYF. The CDR3 coding sequence is TGTGCCAGCAGATCTGCAGATTACTCTACCTACGAGCAGTACTTC. The full variable domain, rest sourced from reference TRBV11-3 and TRBJ2-7, is EAGVVQSPRYKIIEKKQPVAFWCNPISGHNTLYWYLQNLGQGPELLIRYENEEAVDDSQLPKDRFSAERLKGVDSTLKIQPAELGDSAVYLCASRSADYSTYEQYFGPGTRLTVT.

The chain joins TRBV28 to TRBJ1-6; 10 bases align to TRBD1. The V gene's germline CDR1 is MDHEN and CDR2 SYDVKM. The CDR3 has 15 residues. V shed 2 bases and J 7 bases; nucleotides not matched to a gene: 2. Here the CDR3 reads CASSLGTGVNSPLHF. CDR3 bases: TGTGCCAGCAGTTTAGGGACAGGGGTCAATTCACCCCTCCACTTT.

The gene calls are TRBV5-4 and TRBJ2-5; D tentatively fits TRBD1 or TRBD2 (7 bases each). This CDR3 comprises 19 residues. Trimming stripped 0 bases from V and 5 bases from J, with 26 bases between. Germline CDR1 is SGHNT and CDR2 is YYREEE (reference sequence). The CDR3 DNA follows: TGTGCCAGCAGCTTGGACTGGGGAGGGGGCCGACCTTCTCGGGAGACCCAGTACTTC. This gives the protein CASSLDWGGGRPSRETQYF.

J is TRBJ2-3 and V is TRBV29-1, with TRBD2 matching over 7 bases. The CDR3 runs to 14 residues. The V segment lost 5 bases and the J segment 2 bases; nucleotides outside the gene matches: 7. Germline values: CDR1 SQVTM, CDR2 ANQGSEA. CDR3 protein: CSVRRGVLTDTQYF. Written as DNA, the CDR3 is TGCAGCGTTCGTCGGGGGGTACTCACAGATACGCAGTATTTT.

The rearrangement joins TRBV4-2 to TRBJ1-2; D call uncertain. The V end was cut by 0 bases, the J end by 0 bases, with 8 bases between. The CDR3 length is 15 residues. The germline V gene encodes CDR1 LGHNA and CDR2 YNFKEQ. The CDR3 sequence is CASSQERGANYGYTF. The CDR3 DNA reads as TGTGCCAGCAGCCAAGAGAGAGGAGCTAACTATGGCTACACCTTC.

CDR3 in amino acids: CASSYYSNYGYTF. For the CDR3, the DNA is TGTGCCAGCAGTTACTACTCTAACTATGGCTACACCTTC. The chain employs TRBV6-2 or TRBV6-3 and TRBJ1-2; no clear D. Trimming pared 1 base from V and 0 bases from J, leaving 3 bases between. This CDR3 has 13 residues. CDR1 and CDR2 (germline): MNHEY, SVGEGT.

The chain couples TRBV28 to TRBJ2-7; TRBD2 is a possible D gene (6 bases). The V end lost 4 bases, the J end lost 3 bases, and 16 bases lay between the germline ends. The CDR3 is 15 amino acids. Germline values: CDR1 MDHEN, CDR2 SYDVKM. The CDR3 nucleotides read TGTGCCAGCAGTTCCCCGGGCCGGGGGAGCTACGAGCAGTACTTC. Translating gives CASSSPGRGSYEQYF. The full variable domain, its missing parts supplied by reference TRBV28 and TRBJ2-7, is DVKVTQSSRYLVKRTGEKVFLECVQDMDHENMFWYRQDPGLGLRLIYFSYDVKMKEKGDIPEGYSVSREKKERFSLILESASTNQTSMYLCASSSPGRGSYEQYFGPGTRLTVT.

This clonotype was seen only a few times. The J gene is TRBJ1-1, the V gene TRBV27, with D perhaps TRBD1 (5 bases). V was clipped by 0 bases and J by 4 bases, with 9 bases between them. The length of the CDR3 is 14 residues. Germline-derived CDR1 and CDR2 are MNHEY and SMNVEV (reference sequence). CDR3 in amino acids: CASSLSGGGTEAFF. The DNA for the CDR3 is TGTGCCAGCAGTTTATCGGGGGGAGGCACTGAAGCTTTCTTT.

The sample holds one count of this clonotype. The J gene is TRBJ2-1, the V gene TRBV12-3 or TRBV12-4, with 10 positions matching TRBD1. This CDR3 comprises 13 residues. The trim removed 11 bases at V and 6 bases at J, leaving 7 bases unmatched. CDR3 DNA: TGTGCCTGCGGGACAGGGGTTTCCAATGAGCAGTTCTTC. It translates to CACGTGVSNEQFF.

The chain joins TRBV28 to TRBJ2-2; 8 nucleotides align to TRBD1. This CDR3 has 16 residues. Germline CDR1 reads MDHEN; CDR2 reads SYDVKM. V was clipped by 5 bases and J by 4 bases; unmatched bases: 9. The CDR3 DNA follows: TGTGCCAGCAGTCCCCCGGACAGGGAGAGCACCGGGGAGCTGTTTTTT. Its protein product is CASSPPDRESTGELFF.

The rearrangement uses TRBV27 and TRBJ2-1; D unresolved. Germline-derived CDR1 and CDR2 are MNHEY and SMNVEV (reference sequence). This CDR3 has 13 amino acids. V dropped 3 bases and J dropped 9 bases, with 12 bases sitting between them. The CDR3 spells CASSFGGPREQFF. The CDR3 DNA sequence: TGTGCCAGCAGTTTCGGCGGACCCCGTGAGCAGTTCTTC.

This chain joins TRBV6-4 and TRBJ2-3; no reliable D call. The CDR3 is 14 residues long. Germline CDR1 MRHNA, CDR2 SNTAGT. Trimming removed 0 bases at V and 6 bases at J, with 10 bases between. This chain's CDR3 is CASSDSTRWDTQYF. In nucleotides, the CDR3 is TGTGCCAGCAGTGACTCGACCCGGTGGGATACGCAGTATTTT.

V and J are TRBV28 and TRBJ2-7; D tentatively reads TRBD1 or TRBD2 (5 bases each). The CDR3 length is 15 residues. Trimming removed 5 bases at V and 1 base at J, with 15 bases between. Looked up from germline, CDR1 is MDHEN and CDR2 is SYDVKM. For the CDR3, the DNA is TGTGCCAGCAGTACGGCCGGGACGGATTCCTACGAGCAGTACTTC. Translating gives CASSTAGTDSYEQYF.

This clonotype was found a few times. This chain uses TRBV19 with TRBJ2-7, with 10 bases fitting TRBD1. Trimming took 4 bases from V and 3 from J; bases not matched to a gene: 6. CDR1 and CDR2 (germline): LNHDA, SQIVND (reference sequence). This CDR3 has 15 residues. The CDR3 sequence: CASSRTGTGVYEQYF. CDR3 DNA sequence: TGTGCCAGTAGTAGGACCGGGACAGGGGTCTACGAGCAGTACTTC.

The CDR3 sequence is CASMSPDWGGETQYF. The CDR3 DNA follows: TGTGCCAGCATGTCCCCGGACTGGGGTGGAGAGACCCAGTACTTC. The chain employs TRBV2 and TRBJ2-5; D is perhaps TRBD2 (5 bases). Germline V gives CDR1 SNHLY, CDR2 FYNNEI. Trimming stripped 7 bases from V and 4 bases from J, with 19 bases between. The CDR3 is 15 amino acids. Full variable domain (rest looked up from reference TRBV2 and TRBJ2-5): EPEVTQTPSHQVTQMGQEVILRCVPISNHLYFYWYRQILGQKVEFLVSFYNNEISEKSEIFDDQFSVERPDGSNFTLKIRSTKLEDSAMYFCASMSPDWGGETQYFGPGTRLLVL.

CDR3 in amino acids: CSVGVGGFYNEQFF. The CDR3 nucleotides read TGCAGTGTTGGTGTGGGCGGGTTCTACAATGAGCAGTTCTTC. The V and J genes are TRBV20-1 and TRBJ2-1, with D possibly being TRBD2 (5 bases). V lost 7 bases and J 3 bases, leaving 16 bases between the germline ends. Germline V gene data show CDR1 as DFQATT and CDR2 as SNEGSKA (reference sequence). The CDR3 loop spans 14 amino acids.

The chain combines TRBV7-3 with TRBJ2-1; unclear D gene. V lost 6 bases to trimming and J lost 4 bases, with 16 bases between them. The CDR3 extends over 15 amino acids. From germline, CDR1 is SGHTA and CDR2 FQGTGA. CDR3: CASSAGPSGYNEQFF. In DNA form, the CDR3 reads TGTGCCAGCAGTGCCGGACCTAGTGGTTACAATGAGCAGTTCTTC. The full variable domain, completed using reference TRBV7-3 and TRBJ2-1, is GAGVSQTPSNKVTEKGKYVELRCDPISGHTALYWYRQSLGQGPEFLIYFQGTGAADDSGLPNDRFFAVRPEGSVSTLKIQRTERGDSAVYLCASSAGPSGYNEQFFGPGTRLTVL.

The chain links TRBV21-1 to TRBJ2-3; the table gives TRBD2 as D, unverified against the DNA. TRBV21-1 is a recognized pseudogene. This CDR3 comprises 17 residues. DNA for the CDR3: TGTGCCAGCAGCAAAGGGGAGGGGATTACTAGCACAGATACGCAGTATTTT. Protein product: CASSKGEGITSTDTQYF.

Points on this clonotype: One end of the junction does not line up with germline, which may come from a read error. The genes are TRBV7-9 and TRBJ2-7; D may be TRBD2 (5 bases). CDR1 and CDR2 from the germline V gene are SEHNR and FQNEAQ (reference sequence). The CDR3 length is 16 residues. This CDR3 is CASSLGAAKDAAEQYF. The CDR3 DNA reads TGCGCCAGCAGCTTAGGAGCGGCCAAAGACGCGGCCGAGCAGTACTTC.

This clonotype occurred a few times. CDR3: CSASHLGPLHF. The DNA for the CDR3 is TGCAGTGCTAGCCATCTGGGACCCCTCCACTTT. This sequence joins TRBV20-1 and TRBJ1-6; no firm D call. Germline V gene lookup returns CDR1 DFQATT and CDR2 SNEGSKA (reference sequence). Deletions cut 3 bases from V and 12 bases from J, with 9 bases between. The CDR3 is 11 amino acids.

The chain combines TRBV28 with TRBJ1-5; TRBD1 aligns across 12 bases. This CDR3 has 16 residues. The J segment lost 6 bases and the V segment lost 4 bases, leaving 7 bases of the junction unmatched. Germline V gene data show CDR1 as MDHEN and CDR2 as SYDVKM. In DNA, the CDR3 is TGTGCCAGCAGTTCCCTTGGGACAGGGGGCCGTCAGCCCCAGCATTTT. Its protein product is CASSSLGTGGRQPQHF.

The genes are TRBV12-3 or TRBV12-4 and TRBJ2-3; maybe TRBD2 (6 bases). Trimming removed 3 bases at V and 3 bases at J, with 10 bases between. The CDR3 sequence is 14 residues long. CDR3 loop: CASSLEGWTDTQYF. CDR3 DNA: TGTGCCAGCAGTTTGGAGGGGTGGACAGATACGCAGTATTTT.

This clonotype occurred a few times. This chain uses TRBV24-1 with TRBJ2-7; D call uncertain. The V gene's germline CDR1 is KGHDR and CDR2 SFDVKD. V was trimmed by 7 bases and J by 5 bases, leaving 14 bases between them. The CDR3 contains 13 residues. The CDR3: CATRDPATHEQYF. The CDR3 DNA sequence: TGTGCCACCAGAGACCCGGCCACTCACGAGCAGTACTTC.